The 20 T cell receptor beta chains listed next were all sequenced from one sample in a study of T-cell memory formation after mild COVID-19. MiXCR was run by TCRdb on the 5' RACE reads, yielding one entry per CDR3 protein. The sample includes 300,000 to 400,000 distinct CDR3 sequences, around 14% of them seen just once. The sequencing input was PBMCs or a T cell subset sorted from them (not recorded which). The receptors derive from a man aged 18 to 35 who had mild COVID-19 (a few samples of this study predate the infection). Cell type and time point are not known.

In this sample, this clonotype turned up a few times. An end of the junction does not agree with germline; a read error may underlie this. The chain is built from TRBV7-8 and TRBJ2-1; 12 positions match TRBD2. This CDR3 comprises 13 residues. The germline V gene has CDR1 SGHVS and CDR2 FQNEAQ. CDR3 sequence reads: CASSPRTSGDLIF. CDR3 nucleotides: TGTGCCAGCAGCCCCCGGACTAGCGGGGACCTGATCTTC.

This clonotype has at least ten counts. The chain employs TRBV6-5 and TRBJ1-6; tentative D call: TRBD1 (5 bases). CDR3 length: 14 residues. Deletions cut 8 bases from V and 3 bases from J, with 11 bases between. Germline CDR1 reads MNHEY; CDR2 reads SVGAGI. The chain's CDR3 is CASGAGSYNSPLHF. CDR3 coding DNA: TGTGCCAGCGGGGCGGGAAGCTATAATTCACCCCTCCACTTT.

V usage is TRBV3-1 and J usage is TRBJ2-2; D is uncertain. V shed 6 bases and J shed 7 bases, with 15 bases lying between them. The CDR3 is 14 residues long. The V gene's germline CDR1 is LGHDT and CDR2 YNNKEL (reference sequence). This CDR3 reads CASSEATGLGELFF. The DNA of the CDR3 is TGTGCCAGCAGTGAAGCGACTGGTCTCGGGGAGCTGTTTTTT. Full variable domain (rest looked up from reference TRBV3-1 and TRBJ2-2): DTAVSQTPKYLVTQMGNDKSIKCEQNLGHDTMYWYKQDSKKFLKIMFSYNNKELIINETVPNRFSPKSPDKAHLNLHINSLELGDSAVYFCASSEATGLGELFFGEGSRLTVL.

The V gene is TRBV4-1, the J gene TRBJ1-2, with D unclear. V shed 0 bases and J shed 6 bases, with 20 bases lying between them. The CDR3 totals 17 residues. The germline V gene has CDR1 MGHRA and CDR2 YSYEKL. The CDR3 coding sequence is TGCGCCAGCAGCCAAGATATCGGCGGCACGGCTACCGATGGCTACACCTTC. This encodes CASSQDIGGTATDGYTF.

V is TRBV7-9 and J is TRBJ2-1, with 10 positions matching TRBD2. Per germline, CDR1 SEHNR and CDR2 FQNEAQ (reference sequence). The CDR3 sequence is 15 residues long. V dropped 3 bases and J dropped 8; count of bases not matched to a gene: 7. Here the CDR3 reads CASSFERGGWDEQFF. As DNA, the CDR3 is TGTGCCAGCAGCTTCGAGCGGGGGGGCTGGGATGAGCAGTTCTTC.

This clonotype was recorded a few times. This sequence joins TRBV7-3 and TRBJ1-3, with TRBD1 identical over 7 bases. This CDR3 contains 15 residues. Per germline, CDR1 SGHTA and CDR2 FQGTGA. V shed 5 bases and J 6 bases; nucleotides not matched to a gene: 10. As DNA, the CDR3 is TGTGCCAGCAGCCCGGGACAGTCTCTGTCAAACACCATATATTTT. Amino acid sequence: CASSPGQSLSNTIYF.

V is TRBV19 and J is TRBJ1-2; 7 nucleotides align to TRBD1. Germline values: CDR1 LNHDA, CDR2 SQIVND (reference sequence). The CDR3 sequence is 14 residues long. V was clipped by 5 bases and J by 2 bases; unmatched bases: 5. CDR3 in amino acids: CASSPPGQNYGYTF. CDR3 coding DNA: TGTGCCAGTAGTCCCCCGGGACAGAACTATGGCTACACCTTC.

This clonotype showed up many times. CDR3 loop: CASSYSPEGSAYEQYV. CDR3 DNA sequence: TGTGCCAGCAGTTACTCTCCCGAGGGGTCCGCCTACGAGCAGTACGTC. J is TRBJ2-7 and V is TRBV6-2 or TRBV6-3, with D perhaps given as TRBD1 or TRBD2 (5 bases each). V gave up 0 bases and J gave up 2 bases, with 14 bases separating them. From germline, CDR1 is MNHEY and CDR2 SVGEGT. The CDR3 consists of 16 residues.

This clonotype was observed many times. This CDR3 is CASSPPYGGRMGTQYF. As DNA, the CDR3 is TGTGCCAGCAGTCCGCCCTACGGGGGGCGGATGGGTACGCAGTATTTT. This rearrangement joins TRBV27 to TRBJ2-3; the D gene is possibly TRBD2 (7 bases). V lost 5 bases and J 8 bases, leaving 23 bases between the germline ends. The germline CDR1 and CDR2 sequences are MNHEY and SMNVEV (reference sequence). The CDR3 totals 16 residues.

This sequence joins TRBV7-2 and TRBJ1-1; D perhaps matches TRBD1 (6 bases). This CDR3 is built from 21 residues. Germline V gene data show CDR1 as SGHTA and CDR2 as FQGNSA. The germline V and J ends were trimmed by 4 bases and 3 bases, with 33 bases remaining between them. Here the CDR3 DNA reads TGTGCCAGCAGCTCCGGTTTCTGGGTCGCGCTCTCAAACGGGGGGCACACTGAAGCTTTCTTT. Translation gives CASSSGFWVALSNGGHTEAFF. The variable domain in full, completed from reference TRBV7-2 and TRBJ1-1, reads GAGVSQSPSNKVTEKGKDVELRCDPISGHTALYWYRQSLGQGLEFLIYFQGNSAPDKSGLPSDRFSAERTGGSVSTLTIQRTQQEDSAVYLCASSSGFWVALSNGGHTEAFFGQGTRLTVV.

This rearrangement joins TRBV7-9 to TRBJ2-3; D unresolved. The CDR3 has 9 residues. The germline V gene has CDR1 SEHNR and CDR2 FQNEAQ (reference sequence). V shed 11 bases and J shed 3 bases, with 3 bases lying between them. The CDR3 is CAGTDTQYF. The CDR3 coding sequence is TGTGCCGGAACAGATACGCAGTATTTT.

This clonotype was seen repeatedly, ten times or more. This chain joins TRBV7-6 and TRBJ1-3; weak D call: TRBD1 (6 bases). The CDR3 is 16 residues long. The V gene's germline CDR1 is SGHVS and CDR2 FNYEAQ. V lost 2 bases and J 0 bases, leaving 11 bases between the germline ends. The chain's CDR3 is CASSLLLQGSGNTIYF. In DNA, the CDR3 is TGTGCCAGCAGCTTACTTCTACAGGGCTCTGGAAACACCATATATTTT.

The V and J genes are TRBV28 and TRBJ2-5; 7 bases map to TRBD1. This CDR3 contains 14 residues. J lost 4 bases, V lost 5 bases, and 7 bases had no gene match. Per the germline V gene, CDR1 is MDHEN and CDR2 is SYDVKM. CDR3 DNA sequence: TGTGCCAGCAGTCTACAAGACAGGGTAGAGACCCAGTACTTC. Protein sequence: CASSLQDRVETQYF.

The CDR3 sequence is CSVDNSGEAQYF. CDR3 coding DNA: TGCAGCGTTGATAACAGCGGGGAGGCCCAGTACTTC. This chain connects TRBV29-1 to TRBJ2-5; 7 bases fit TRBD2. Germline lookup yields CDR1 SQVTM and CDR2 ANQGSEA. This CDR3 contains 12 residues. V lost 3 bases to trimming and J lost 9 bases; unmatched junction nucleotides: 7.

The chain has TRBV6-1 and TRBJ1-5; no definite D call. This CDR3 has 15 amino acids. Trimming left V 1 base short and J 0 bases short, with 7 bases between. Germline values: CDR1 MNHNS, CDR2 SASEGT. This CDR3 reads CASSEVPVSNQPQHF. Written as DNA, the CDR3 is TGTGCCAGCAGTGAAGTGCCGGTTAGCAATCAGCCCCAGCATTTT.

The chain combines TRBV6-6 with TRBJ2-2; D not certain. The germline V gene encodes CDR1 MNHNY and CDR2 SVGAGI (reference sequence). V was cut by 2 bases and J by 8 bases, with 12 bases left in between. The CDR3 is 14 residues long. This CDR3 is CASSYGGVKGELFF. DNA for the CDR3: TGTGCCAGCAGTTACGGCGGAGTTAAGGGGGAGCTGTTTTTT.

This clonotype was seen many times. The CDR3 DNA reads TGTGCCAGCAGCTTGGACAGATACCAAGAGACCCAGTACTTC. It is translated as CASSLDRYQETQYF. The chain is built from TRBV5-4 and TRBJ2-5; no clear D gene. The V gene's germline CDR1 is SGHNT and CDR2 YYREEE (reference sequence). Trimming stripped 0 bases from V and 0 bases from J, with 6 bases between. This CDR3 has 14 residues.

The V call is TRBV7-2, the J call TRBJ1-4; D not resolved. The CDR3 totals 14 residues. The germline V gene encodes CDR1 SGHTA and CDR2 FQGNSA. Trimming stripped 5 bases from V and 5 bases from J, with 12 bases between. The CDR3 sequence is CASSRSHANEKLFF. The DNA of the CDR3 is TGTGCCAGCAGCCGTTCCCATGCAAATGAAAAACTGTTTTTT.

This clonotype was picked up a small number of times. This chain uses TRBV9 with TRBJ2-5, with 8 nucleotides matching TRBD1. The germline CDR1 and CDR2 sequences are SGDLS and YYNGEE. Trimming at V came to 4 bases and at J to 2 bases, leaving 7 bases not matched to a gene. This CDR3 spans 15 amino acids. CDR3 in DNA: TGTGCCAGCAGCATCCTCGGGACAGGACAAGAGACCCAGTACTTC. Protein sequence: CASSILGTGQETQYF.

V usage is TRBV6-5 and J usage is TRBJ2-7; no firm D call. The CDR3 covers 11 residues. Germline V gene lookup returns CDR1 MNHEY and CDR2 SVGAGI. The V end lost 6 bases, the J end lost 6 bases, and 9 bases lay between the germline ends. As DNA, the CDR3 is TGTGCCAGCAGAAATGGCCTCGAGCAGTACTTC. Amino acids: CASRNGLEQYF.